The rows below give T cell receptor beta chains drawn from one sample of a study of blood T cells in healthy people across ages. TCRdb re-analysed the 5' RACE reads in MiXCR, keeping a single row per CDR3 protein. The sample includes about 1.7 million distinct CDR3 sequences, approximately 28% seen only once; the top ten take 7.7%. Sequencing was carried out using blood. These receptors were taken from a woman aged 25-40 years in good health. Both conserved end residues are part of each CDR3. D genes are given only for firm matches. The size of a clone is reported for some rows only, either as once, few or many, or as a class for expanded clones.

size	V	J	D	DNA	CDR3
few	TRBV4-2	TRBJ2-3	TRBD2	TGTGCCAGCAGCTCCCGGACTAGTCGAAACTGGGATACGCAGTATTTT	CASSSRTSRNWDTQYF
-	TRBV3-1	TRBJ2-7	-	TGTGCCAGCAGCCAATATAGGGTCAGTCCCTACGAGCAGTACTTC	CASSQYRVSPYEQYF
-	TRBV24-1	TRBJ1-1	-	TGTGCCACCAGTGCCGCAGGGAGCACTGAAGCTTTCTTT	CATSAAGSTEAFF
few	TRBV30	TRBJ2-5	TRBD1	TGTGCCTGGAGGGGACAGGGAAAGACCCAGTACTTC	CAWRGQGKTQYF
-	TRBV30	TRBJ2-3	TRBD2	TGTGCCTGGATGGGGCGGGGGGGCCTAGATACGCAGTATTTT	CAWMGRGGLDTQYF
-	TRBV6-1	TRBJ1-4	-	TGTGCCAGCAGTCCCTACCCCGGCCCGGGAGCTAATGAAGAACTGTTTTTT	CASSPYPGPGANEELFF
-	TRBV3-1	TRBJ1-5	-	TGTGCCAGCAGCCAAGGGTCGGGGGGAGGCCAGCCCCAGCATTTT	CASSQGSGGGQPQHF
many	TRBV29-1	TRBJ2-7	-	TGCAGCGTTGAAAAACCGACAGCAACCTACGAGCAGTACTTC	CSVEKPTATYEQYF
few	TRBV6-5	TRBJ2-5	TRBD1	TGTGCCAGCAGGGACAGGGGAGGGTGGGAGACCCAGTACTTC	CASRDRGGWETQYF
many	TRBV4-3	TRBJ2-1	TRBD2	TGCGCCAGCAGCGGGGGGACGGCGGGGGATGAGCAGTTCTTC	CASSGGTAGDEQFF
-	TRBV2	TRBJ2-1	-	TGTGCCAGCAGTGAGGGACTTTCCTACAATGAGCAGTTCTTC	CASSEGLSYNEQFF
-	TRBV10-1	TRBJ2-1	-	TGCACCAGCAGTGGTCCCAGGGATGAGCAGTTCTTC	CTSSGPRDEQFF
-	TRBV20-1	TRBJ2-1	-	TGCAGTGCTAGAGAAGGCAGGAGCTCCTACAATGAGCAGTTCTTC	CSAREGRSSYNEQFF
few	TRBV29-1	TRBJ2-2	-	TGCAGCGTTAGAACCGGGACGGGGAACACCGGGGAGCTGTTTTTT	CSVRTGTGNTGELFF
-	TRBV12-3/TRBV12-4	TRBJ2-3	-	TGTGCCAGCAGTTTACAAACTAGCATCTACACAGATGCGCAGTATTTT	CASSLQTSIYTDAQYF
many	TRBV27	TRBJ2-1	TRBD2	TGTGCCAGCAGTCCCCTCTTTAGCGGGGTAGGATCAGGTGAGCAGTTCTTC	CASSPLFSGVGSGEQFF
-	TRBV7-2	TRBJ1-4	-	TGTGCCAGCAGCATCGACGGAGCGGCTAATGAAAAACTGTTTTTT	CASSIDGAANEKLFF
few	TRBV12-5	TRBJ1-5	TRBD1	TGTGCTAGTGGTTCCGACAGGGGCAATCAGCCCCAGCATTTT	CASGSDRGNQPQHF
-	TRBV29-1	TRBJ2-2	TRBD1	TGCAGCGTAGGGACAGGGGGCACCGGGGAGCTGTTTTTT	CSVGTGGTGELFF
-	TRBV24-1	TRBJ2-5	-	TGTGCCACCAGTGACCCTCGGACGAGTGGGGAGACCCAGTACTTC	CATSDPRTSGETQYF
-	TRBV10-3	TRBJ1-4	-	TGTGCGATCAGGGGTTCGGACAATGAAAAACTGTTTTTT	CAIRGSDNEKLFF
many	TRBV6-5	TRBJ2-5	TRBD2	TGTGCCAGACGCACTAGCGGGAGCGGGGACAGGGAGACCCAGTACTTC	CARRTSGSGDRETQYF
-	TRBV6-5	TRBJ1-3	TRBD1	TGTGCCAGCAGTCAGGGACAGGTCGGAAACACCATATATTTT	CASSQGQVGNTIYF
-	TRBV27	TRBJ2-1	TRBD1	TGTGCCAGCAGTCCCACCAGGACAGGACGCTTCTTC	CASSPTRTGRFF
-	TRBV19	TRBJ1-5	-	TGTGCCAGTAGTATGGAGGACAGCAGCAATCAGCCCCAGCATTTT	CASSMEDSSNQPQHF
-	TRBV5-1	TRBJ2-1	-	TGCGCCAGCAGCCCCACGGGTAGCGGAGGGGATGAGCAGTTCTTC	CASSPTGSGGDEQFF
many	TRBV20-1	TRBJ2-7	-	TGCAGTGCTAGACGGGGTCGGAATTCCTACGAGCAGTACTTC	CSARRGRNSYEQYF
-	TRBV29-1	TRBJ1-3	-	TGCAGCGCTGACCATGGAAACACCATATATTTT	CSADHGNTIYF